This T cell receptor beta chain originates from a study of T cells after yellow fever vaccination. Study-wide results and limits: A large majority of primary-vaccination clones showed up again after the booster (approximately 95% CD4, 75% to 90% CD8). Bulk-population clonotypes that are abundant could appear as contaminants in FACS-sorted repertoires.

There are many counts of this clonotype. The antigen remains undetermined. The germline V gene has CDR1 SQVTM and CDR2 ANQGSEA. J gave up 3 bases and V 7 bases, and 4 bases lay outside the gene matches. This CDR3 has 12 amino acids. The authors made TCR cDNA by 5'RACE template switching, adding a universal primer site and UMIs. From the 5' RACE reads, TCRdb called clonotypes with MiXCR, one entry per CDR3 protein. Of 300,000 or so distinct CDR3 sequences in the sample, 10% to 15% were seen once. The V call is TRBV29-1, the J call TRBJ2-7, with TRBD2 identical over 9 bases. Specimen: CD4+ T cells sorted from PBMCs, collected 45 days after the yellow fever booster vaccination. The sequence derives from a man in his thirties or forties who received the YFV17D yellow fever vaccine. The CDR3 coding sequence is TGCAGCGGTAGCGGGAGCGGCTACGAGCAGTACTTC. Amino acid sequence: CSGSGSGYEQYF.